Sequencing of this T cell receptor beta chain was carried out in a study of T cells in Graves' hyperthyroidism and ophthalmopathy. The germline V gene has CDR1 LGHDT and CDR2 YNNKEL (reference sequence). Trimming shortened V by 0 bases and J by 1 base, and 7 bases separated the two germline ends. This CDR3 is 16 amino acids long. This clonotype was detected ten times or more. Amplification yielded TCR beta CDR3 regions, with RNA transcripts as the source. First-round RT-PCR of the TCR CDR3 relied on the HTBI primer set. TCRdb passed the multiplex PCR reads through MiXCR, listing each CDR3 protein once. Among hundreds of thousands of distinct CDR3 sequences listed, around 19% were seen once.

Sequences were obtained from blood. This TCR derives from a man aged 40-49 years with Graves' hyperthyroidism. The chain has TRBV3-1 and TRBJ2-6; possibly TRBD2 for D (5 bases). CDR3 sequence (DNA): TGTGCCAGCAGCCAAGATCGAGGGTCTGGGGCCAACGTCCTGACTTTC. Translating it yields CASSQDRGSGANVLTF.